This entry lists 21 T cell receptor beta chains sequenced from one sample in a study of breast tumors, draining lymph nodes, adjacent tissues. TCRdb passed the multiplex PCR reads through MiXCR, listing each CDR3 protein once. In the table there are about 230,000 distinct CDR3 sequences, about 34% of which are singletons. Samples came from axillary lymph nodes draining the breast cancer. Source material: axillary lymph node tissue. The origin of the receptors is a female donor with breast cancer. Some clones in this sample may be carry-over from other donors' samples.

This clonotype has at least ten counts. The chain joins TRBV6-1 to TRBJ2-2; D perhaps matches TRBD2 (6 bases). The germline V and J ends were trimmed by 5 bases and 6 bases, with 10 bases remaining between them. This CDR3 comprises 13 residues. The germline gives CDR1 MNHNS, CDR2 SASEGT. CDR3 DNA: TGTGCCAGCAGTTTCACTAGCTCCGGGGAGCTGTTTTTT. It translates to CASSFTSSGELFF.

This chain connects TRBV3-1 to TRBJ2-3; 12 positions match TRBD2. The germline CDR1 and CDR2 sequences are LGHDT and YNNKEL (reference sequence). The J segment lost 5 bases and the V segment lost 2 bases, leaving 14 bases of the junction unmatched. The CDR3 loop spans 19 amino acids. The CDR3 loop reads CASSQLASGRARTRDTQYF. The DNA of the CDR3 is TGTGCCAGCAGCCAATTGGCTAGCGGGAGGGCCAGGACCAGAGATACGCAGTATTTT.

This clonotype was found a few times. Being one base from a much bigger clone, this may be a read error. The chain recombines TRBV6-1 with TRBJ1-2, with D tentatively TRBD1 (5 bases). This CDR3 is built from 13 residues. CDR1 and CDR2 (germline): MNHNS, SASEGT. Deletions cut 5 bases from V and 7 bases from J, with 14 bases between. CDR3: CASSQRGGIGYTF. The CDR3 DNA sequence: TGTGCCAGCAGTCAACGGGGGGGAATTGGCTACACCTTC.

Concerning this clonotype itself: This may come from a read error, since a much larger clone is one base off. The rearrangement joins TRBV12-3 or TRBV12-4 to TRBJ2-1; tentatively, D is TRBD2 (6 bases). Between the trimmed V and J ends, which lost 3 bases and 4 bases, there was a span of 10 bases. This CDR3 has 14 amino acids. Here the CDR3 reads CASSFGGAYNEQFF. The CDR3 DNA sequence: TGTGCCAGCAGTTTCGGGGGAGCTTACAATGAGCAGTTCTTC.

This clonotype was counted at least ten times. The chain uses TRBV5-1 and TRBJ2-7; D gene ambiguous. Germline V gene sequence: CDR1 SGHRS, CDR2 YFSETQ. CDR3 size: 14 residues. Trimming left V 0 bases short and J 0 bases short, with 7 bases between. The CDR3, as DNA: TGCGCCAGCAGCTTGGATGTGCGCTCCTACGAGCAGTACTTC. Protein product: CASSLDVRSYEQYF.

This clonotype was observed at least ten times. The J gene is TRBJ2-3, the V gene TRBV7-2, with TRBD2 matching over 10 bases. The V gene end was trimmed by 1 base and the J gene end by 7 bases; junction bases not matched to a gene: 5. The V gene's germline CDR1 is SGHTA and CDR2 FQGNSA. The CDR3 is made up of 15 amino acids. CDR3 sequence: CASSLVAGGGNTQYF. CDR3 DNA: TGTGCCAGCAGCTTAGTAGCGGGAGGAGGAAATACGCAGTATTTT.

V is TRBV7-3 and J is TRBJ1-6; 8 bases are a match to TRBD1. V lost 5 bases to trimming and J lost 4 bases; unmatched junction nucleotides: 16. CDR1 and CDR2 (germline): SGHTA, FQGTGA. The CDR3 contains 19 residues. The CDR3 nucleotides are TGTGCCAGCAGCCCGATGGCAGGGGGCGGGGAGCGTTATAATTCACCCCTCCACTTT. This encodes CASSPMAGGGERYNSPLHF.

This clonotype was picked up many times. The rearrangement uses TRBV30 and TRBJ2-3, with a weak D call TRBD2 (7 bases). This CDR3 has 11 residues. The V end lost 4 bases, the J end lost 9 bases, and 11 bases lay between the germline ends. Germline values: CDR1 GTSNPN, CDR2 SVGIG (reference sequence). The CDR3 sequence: CAWIGGGTQYF. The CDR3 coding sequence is TGTGCCTGGATAGGGGGGGGCACGCAGTATTTT.

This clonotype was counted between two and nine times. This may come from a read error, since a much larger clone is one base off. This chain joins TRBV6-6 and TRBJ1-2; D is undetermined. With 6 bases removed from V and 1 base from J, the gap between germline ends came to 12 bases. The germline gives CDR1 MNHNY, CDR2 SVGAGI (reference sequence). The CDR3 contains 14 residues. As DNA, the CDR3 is TGTGCCAGCAGCCCTTTAGATCGTAACTATGGCTACACCTTC. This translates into CASSPLDRNYGYTF.

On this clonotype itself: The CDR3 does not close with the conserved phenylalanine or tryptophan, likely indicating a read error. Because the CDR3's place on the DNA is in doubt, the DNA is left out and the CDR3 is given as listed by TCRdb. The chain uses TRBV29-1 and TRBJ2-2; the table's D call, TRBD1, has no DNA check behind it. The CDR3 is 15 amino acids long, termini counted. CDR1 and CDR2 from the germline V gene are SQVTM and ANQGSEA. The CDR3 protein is CSVARGQTNTGELVS.

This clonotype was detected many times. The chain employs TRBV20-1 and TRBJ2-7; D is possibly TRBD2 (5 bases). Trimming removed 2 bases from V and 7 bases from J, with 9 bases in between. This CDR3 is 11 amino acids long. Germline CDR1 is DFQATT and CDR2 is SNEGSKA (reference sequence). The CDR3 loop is CSARLAYEQYF. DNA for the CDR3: TGCAGTGCTAGATTAGCGTATGAGCAGTACTTC.

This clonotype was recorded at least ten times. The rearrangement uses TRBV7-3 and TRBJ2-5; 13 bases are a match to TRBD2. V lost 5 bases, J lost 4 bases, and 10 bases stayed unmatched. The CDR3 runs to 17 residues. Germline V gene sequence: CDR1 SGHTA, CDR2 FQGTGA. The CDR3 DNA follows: TGTGCCAGCAGCCCGAGGACTAGCGGGAGACGAGGAGAGACCCAGTACTTC. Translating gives CASSPRTSGRRGETQYF.

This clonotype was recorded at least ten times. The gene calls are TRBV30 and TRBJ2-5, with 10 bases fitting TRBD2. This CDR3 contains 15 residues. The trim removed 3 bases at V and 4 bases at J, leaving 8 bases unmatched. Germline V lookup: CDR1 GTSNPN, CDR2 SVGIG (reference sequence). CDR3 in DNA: TGTGCCTGGAGGACGGGACTAGCGATAGCAGAGACCCAGTACTTC. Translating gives CAWRTGLAIAETQYF.

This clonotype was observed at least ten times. The CDR3 protein is CASSPRQTGGNTGELFF. Written as DNA, the CDR3 is TGTGCCAGCAGCCCCCGGCAGACAGGGGGCAACACCGGGGAGCTGTTTTTT. The rearrangement uses TRBV7-9 and TRBJ2-2; TRBD1 agrees at 10 bases. Per germline, CDR1 SEHNR and CDR2 FQNEAQ (reference sequence). The ends lost 5 bases at V and 2 bases at J; junction bases unmatched: 8. The CDR3 totals 17 residues. The full variable domain, in which reference TRBV7-9 and TRBJ2-2 provide the parts outside the CDR3, is DTGVSQNPRHKITKRGQNVTFRCDPISEHNRLYWYRQTLGQGPEFLTYFQNEAQLEKSRLLSDRFSAERPKGSFSTLEIQRTEQGDSAMYLCASSPRQTGGNTGELFFGEGSRLTVL.

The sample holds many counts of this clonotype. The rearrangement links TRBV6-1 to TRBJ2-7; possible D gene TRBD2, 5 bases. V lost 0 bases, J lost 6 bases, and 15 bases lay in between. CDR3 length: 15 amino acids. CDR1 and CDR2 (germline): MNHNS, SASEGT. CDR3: CASSEAGGVLREQYF. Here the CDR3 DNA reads TGTGCCAGCAGTGAAGCTGGAGGAGTTCTTCGCGAGCAGTACTTC.

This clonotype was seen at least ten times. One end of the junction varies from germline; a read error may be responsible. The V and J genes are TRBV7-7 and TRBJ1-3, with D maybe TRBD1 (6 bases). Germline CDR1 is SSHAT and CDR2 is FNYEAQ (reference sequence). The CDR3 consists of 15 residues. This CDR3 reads CASSPRAGDGNTIYF. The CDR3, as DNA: TGTGCTAGCAGCCCAAGGGCAGGGGATGGAAACACCATATATTTT. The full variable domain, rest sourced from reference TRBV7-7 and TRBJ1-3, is GAGVSQSPRYKVTKRGQDVTLRCDPISSHATLYWYQQALGQGPEFLTYFNYEAQPDKSGLPSDRFSAERPEGSISTLTIQRTEQRDSAMYRCASSPRAGDGNTIYFGEGSWLTVV.

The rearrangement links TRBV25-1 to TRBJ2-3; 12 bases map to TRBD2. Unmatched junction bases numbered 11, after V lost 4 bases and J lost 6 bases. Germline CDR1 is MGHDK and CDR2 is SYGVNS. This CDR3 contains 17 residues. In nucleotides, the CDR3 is TGTGCCAGCAGTGCTAGAGGGGCTAGCGGGAGGGCGGATACGCAGTATTTT. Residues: CASSARGASGRADTQYF.

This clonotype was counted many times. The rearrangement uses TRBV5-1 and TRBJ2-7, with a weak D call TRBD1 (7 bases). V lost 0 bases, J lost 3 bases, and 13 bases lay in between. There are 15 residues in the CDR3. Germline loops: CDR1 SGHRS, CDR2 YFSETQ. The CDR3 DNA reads TGCGCCAGCAGCTTGGCGGGGGACAGTCGCTACGAGCAGTACTTC. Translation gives CASSLAGDSRYEQYF.

CDR3 amino acids: CASTSGTEYNEKLFF. CDR3 sequence (DNA): TGTGCCAGTACGTCCGGGACAGAATACAATGAAAAACTGTTTTTT. The chain links TRBV19 to TRBJ1-4; 7 bases agree with TRBD1. CDR1 and CDR2 (germline): LNHDA, SQIVND (reference sequence). The CDR3 is 15 residues long. V shed 7 bases, J shed 5 bases, and the junction held 10 bases outside the gene matches.

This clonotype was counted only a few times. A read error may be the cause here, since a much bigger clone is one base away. The CDR3 nucleotides read TGTGCCAGCAGTCATTCTCAGGGAGTCAATGGCTACACCTTC. Translation gives CASSHSQGVNGYTF. This sequence joins TRBV6-2 or TRBV6-3 and TRBJ1-2; weak D call: TRBD1 (5 bases). This CDR3 is built from 14 residues. CDR1 is MNHEY and CDR2 is SVGEGT in the germline V gene. Deletions cut 5 bases from V and 6 bases from J, with 16 bases between.

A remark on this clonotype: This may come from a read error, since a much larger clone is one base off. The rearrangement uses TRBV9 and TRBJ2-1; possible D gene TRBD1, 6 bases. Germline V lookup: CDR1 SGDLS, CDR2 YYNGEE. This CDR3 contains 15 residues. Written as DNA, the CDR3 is TGTGCCAGCAGCAACATAGGGGGATCCTACAATGAGCGGTTCTTC. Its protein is CASSNIGGSYNERFF.